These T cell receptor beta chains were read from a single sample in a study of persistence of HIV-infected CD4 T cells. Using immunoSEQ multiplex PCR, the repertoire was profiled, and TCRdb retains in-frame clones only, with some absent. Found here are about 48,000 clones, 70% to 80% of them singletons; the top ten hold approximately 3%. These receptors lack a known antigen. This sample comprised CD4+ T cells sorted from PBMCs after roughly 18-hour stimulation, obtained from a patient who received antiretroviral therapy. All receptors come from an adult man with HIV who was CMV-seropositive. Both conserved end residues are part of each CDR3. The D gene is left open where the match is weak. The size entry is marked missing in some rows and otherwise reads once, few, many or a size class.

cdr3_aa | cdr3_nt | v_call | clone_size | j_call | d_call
CASSVANVLTF | TGTGCCAGCAGCGTTGCCAACGTCCTGACTTTC | TRBV9 | - | TRBJ2-6 | -
CSSKTGINEQYF | TGCAGCTCGAAGACAGGGATTAACGAGCAGTACTTC | TRBV29-1 | - | TRBJ2-7 | TRBD1
CASSYSRGLTDTQYF | TGTGCCAGCAGTTACTCGAGGGGACTCACAGATACGCAGTATTTT | TRBV6-5 | - | TRBJ2-3 | -
CASSRDHYEKLFF | TGTGCCAGCAGTCGAGACCATTACGAAAAACTGTTTTTT | TRBV6-5 | - | TRBJ1-4 | -
CSALQTDNYGYTF | TGCAGCGCCCTGCAGACTGACAACTATGGCTACACCTTC | TRBV29-1 | - | TRBJ1-2 | -
CSVAGTSGMSEQFF | TGCAGCGTTGCCGGGACTAGCGGGATGAGTGAGCAGTTCTTC | TRBV29-1 | - | TRBJ2-1 | TRBD2
CASSLDKTGVYRGTQYF | TGTGCCAGCAGCTTAGATAAGACAGGCGTTTACCGGGGTACGCAGTATTTT | TRBV7-2 | - | TRBJ2-3 | -
CASSLGQERNYGYTF | TGTGCCAGCAGTCTTGGACAGGAGCGAAACTATGGCTACACCTTC | TRBV6-5 | - | TRBJ1-2 | TRBD1
CASSIETLYSNQPQHF | TGTGCCAGTAGTATTGAAACGCTTTATAGCAATCAGCCCCAGCATTTT | TRBV19 | few | TRBJ1-5 | -
CASSSRNGAFTQPQHF | TGTGCCAGCAGTTCTCGAAATGGGGCATTCACTCAGCCCCAGCATTTT | TRBV27 | once | TRBJ1-5 | -
CASRPTGSYNSPLHF | TGTGCCAGCAGACCTACAGGCTCCTATAATTCACCCCTCCACTTT | TRBV27 | - | TRBJ1-6 | -
CASRDRGRETQYF | TGTGCCAGTCGGGACAGGGGGCGAGAGACCCAGTACTTC | TRBV19 | - | TRBJ2-5 | TRBD1
CAISGGGGSNQPQHF | TGTGCCATCAGTGGAGGAGGGGGTAGCAATCAGCCCCAGCATTTT | TRBV10-3 | - | TRBJ1-5 | -
CASSYYTSGSYNEQFF | TGTGCCAGCAGTTACTATACTAGCGGTTCCTACAATGAGCAGTTCTTC | TRBV6-2/TRBV6-3 | - | TRBJ2-1 | TRBD2
CASSLRFGDTIYF | TGCGCCAGCAGCTTGAGATTTGGCGACACCATATATTTT | TRBV5-1 | few | TRBJ1-3 | -
CASSPRQGASPLHF | TGCGCCAGCAGCCCCCGACAGGGGGCCTCACCCCTCCACTTT | TRBV5-1 | few | TRBJ1-6 | TRBD1
CASSPFRMYEQYF | TGTGCCAGCTCACCCTTCCGAATGTACGAGCAGTACTTC | TRBV18 | - | TRBJ2-7 | -
CASSLAGTSGGELFF | TGTGCCAGCAGCTTAGCGGGGACTAGTGGCGGGGAGCTGTTTTTT | TRBV11-1 | few | TRBJ2-2 | TRBD2
CSASERLDTQYF | TGCAGTGCTAGTGAGCGGCTAGATACGCAGTATTTT | TRBV20-1 | - | TRBJ2-3 | -
CASSQAVRMNTEAFF | TGTGCCAGCAGCCAAGCGGTCCGAATGAACACTGAAGCTTTCTTT | TRBV3-1/TRBV3-2 | - | TRBJ1-1 | -
CASSHRQGANYGYTF | TGTGCCAGCAGCCACCGACAGGGGGCAAACTATGGCTACACCTTC | TRBV3-1/TRBV3-2 | - | TRBJ1-2 | TRBD1
CAISESTGDSEQFF | TGTGCCATCAGTGAGTCGACGGGGGACTCAGAGCAGTTCTTC | TRBV10-3 | - | TRBJ2-1 | -
CASSLGGRVGETQYF | TGCGCCAGCAGCCTCGGGGGGAGGGTAGGAGAGACCCAGTACTTC | TRBV5-1 | - | TRBJ2-5 | TRBD2
CASSIAGTGGRGYTF | TGTGCCAGCAGCATTGCCGGGACAGGGGGCCGTGGCTACACCTTC | TRBV5-8 | - | TRBJ1-2 | TRBD1
CASSSRDLDNEQFF | TGTGCCAGCAGCTCCCGGGACTTAGACAATGAGCAGTTCTTC | TRBV7-2 | - | TRBJ2-1 | -
CASSRQVTHTEAFF | TGTGCCAGCAGCCGTCAGGTAACCCACACTGAAGCTTTCTTT | TRBV9 | - | TRBJ1-1 | -
CASRGTDQPQHF | TGTGCCAGCAGGGGGACAGATCAGCCCCAGCATTTT | TRBV2 | once | TRBJ1-5 | TRBD1
CAWTNSGTGRYEQYF | TGTGCCTGGACTAATTCCGGGACGGGACGCTACGAGCAGTACTTC | TRBV30 | - | TRBJ2-7 | -
CASSQDFYSLGAGARAFF | TGTGCCAGCAGCCAAGACTTTTACTCCTTGGGCGCTGGGGCGAGAGCTTTCTTT | TRBV3-1/TRBV3-2 | - | TRBJ1-1 | -
CASSQAYDSDTQYF | TGTGCCAGCAGCCAAGCTTATGACTCAGATACGCAGTATTTT | TRBV3-1/TRBV3-2 | medium-sized | TRBJ2-3 | -
CASSSSHLGATGYTF | TGTGCCAGCAGCTCGAGCCATCTGGGGGCTACAGGCTACACCTTC | TRBV9 | - | TRBJ1-2 | -
CASSVALQEAGSPLHF | TGTGCCAGCAGTGTCGCCTTACAGGAAGCGGGTTCACCCCTCCACTTT | TRBV6-1 | - | TRBJ1-6 | -